The clone carrying this TCR beta chain was seen at least ten times. Its antigen is undetermined. RNA transcripts provided the source from which TCR beta CDR3 regions were amplified. With the HTBI primer set, the TCR CDR3 went through a first round of RT-PCR. MiXCR, applied by TCRdb to the multiplex PCR reads, yields one record per CDR3 protein. Of about 510,000 distinct CDR3 sequences listed, 46% are singletons. Lactation, pregnancy, other autoimmune disease or uncontrolled infection excluded patients. The sample is drawn from a study of T cells in Graves' hyperthyroidism and ophthalmopathy. Findings of the study overall: Most thyroid clonotypes with frequency above 0.001 were detected in blood. Classification by a 13 V-J model distinguished ophthalmopathy from stable hyperthyroidism.

This clonotype originated in an adult woman with Graves' disease, either hyperthyroidism or ophthalmopathy (not recorded which). The sequenced material came from peripheral blood or thyroid tissue (not recorded which).

The CDR3 sequence: CATSMEGLSGNTIYF. CDR3 sequence (DNA): TGTGCCACCAGCATGGAGGGCCTCTCTGGAAACACCATATATTTT. The chain couples TRBV15 to TRBJ1-3, with no clear D. There are 15 residues in the CDR3. V lost 4 bases, J lost 0 bases, and 10 bases lay in between. CDR1 is LNHNV, CDR2 YYDKDF, per germline (reference sequence).